The entry below describes one TCR beta chain. Its antigen is still unknown. Naive CD8 cells lacked CD45RO and underwent positive selection for CCR7, leaving out terminally differentiated effector memory CD45RA+ cells. Every contributor of samples was a Caucasian grown-up residing in Nashville, Tennessee. The entry originates in a study of shared clonotypes between healthy human individuals. The germline gives CDR1 MNHNY, CDR2 SVGAGI (reference sequence). V lost 5 bases and J lost 2; bases outside the gene matches: 2. This CDR3 contains 14 residues. Study-level findings and limits: Sampling was confined to blood; repertoires within tissues likely differ.

Deep-level assay runs were performed. Sequencing was performed with immunoSEQ multiplex PCR; in TCRdb, only in-frame clones are kept and a portion is missing. This repertoire shows about 2 million clones, about 95% found once; its top ten account for less than 1.5%. This sequence joins TRBV6-6 and TRBJ2-5; 10 nucleotides agree with TRBD2. This TCR came from a man aged 18 to 29 in good health. The sample was naive CD8+ T cells sorted from blood. The CDR3 DNA is TGTGCCAGCAGTCTAGCGGGGGAGCAAGAGACCCAGTACTTC. Translating it yields CASSLAGEQETQYF.